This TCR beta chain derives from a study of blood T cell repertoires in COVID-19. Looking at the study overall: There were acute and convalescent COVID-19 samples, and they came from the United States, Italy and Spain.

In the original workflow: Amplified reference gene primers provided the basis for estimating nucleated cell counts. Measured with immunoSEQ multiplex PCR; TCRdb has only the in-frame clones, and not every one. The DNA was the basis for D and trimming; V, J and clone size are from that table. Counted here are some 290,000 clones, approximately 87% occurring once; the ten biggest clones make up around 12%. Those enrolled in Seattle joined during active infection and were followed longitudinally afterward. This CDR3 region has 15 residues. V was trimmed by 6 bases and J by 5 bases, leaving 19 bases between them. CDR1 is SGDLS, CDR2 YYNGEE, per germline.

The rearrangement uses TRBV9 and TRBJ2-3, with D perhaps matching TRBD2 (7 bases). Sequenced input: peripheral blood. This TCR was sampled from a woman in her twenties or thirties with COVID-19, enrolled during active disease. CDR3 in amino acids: CASTNLGGAIDTQYF. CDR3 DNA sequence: TGTGCCAGCACCAATCTGGGGGGGGCCATAGATACGCAGTATTTT.